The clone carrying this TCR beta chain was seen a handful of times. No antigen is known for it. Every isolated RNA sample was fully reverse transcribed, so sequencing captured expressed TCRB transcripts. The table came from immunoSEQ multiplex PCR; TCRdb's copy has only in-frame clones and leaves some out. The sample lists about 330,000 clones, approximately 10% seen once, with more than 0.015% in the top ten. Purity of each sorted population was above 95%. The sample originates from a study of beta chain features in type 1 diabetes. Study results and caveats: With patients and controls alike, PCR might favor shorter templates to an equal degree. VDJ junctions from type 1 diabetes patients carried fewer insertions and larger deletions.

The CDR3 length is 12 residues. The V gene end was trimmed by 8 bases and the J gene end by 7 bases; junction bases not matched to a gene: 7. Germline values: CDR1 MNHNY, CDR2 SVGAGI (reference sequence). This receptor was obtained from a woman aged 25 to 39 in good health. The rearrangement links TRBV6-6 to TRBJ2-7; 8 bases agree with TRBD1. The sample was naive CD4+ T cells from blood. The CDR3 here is CASWTGSDEQYF. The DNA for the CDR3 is TGTGCCAGCTGGACAGGGTCAGATGAGCAGTACTTC.